These 27 T cell receptor beta chains were all obtained from the same sample, sequenced in a study of blood T cell repertoires in COVID-19. Clones were sequenced by immunoSEQ multiplex PCR, and TCRdb holds only the in-frame ones, with some missing. Counted here are fewer than 500,000 clones, around 90% occurring once; the ten biggest clones make up 0.8% to 1%. The specimen sequenced was peripheral blood. The receptor source for this set is a man younger than 35 with COVID-19, enrolled during active disease.

The chain joins TRBV5-4 to TRBJ2-7, with D possibly TRBD2 on 5 matching bases. This CDR3 spans 14 amino acids. Trimming left V 4 bases short and J 4 bases short, with 15 bases between. From germline, CDR1 is SGHNT and CDR2 YYREEE (reference sequence). The CDR3, as DNA: TGTGCCAGCAGCGGGTCGACTATACCTTACGAGCAGTACTTC. It specifies CASSGSTIPYEQYF.

This clone has only one observation. V is TRBV2 and J is TRBJ1-2, with D possibly being TRBD1 (5 bases). Germline CDR1 SNHLY, CDR2 FYNNEI. Trimming took off 11 bases at V and 2 bases at J, with 9 bases between the two ends. This CDR3 contains 11 residues. In nucleotides, the CDR3 is TGTGCCGCCCGGGGGAACTATGGCTACACCTTC. Its translation is CAARGNYGYTF. Together with reference TRBV2 and TRBJ1-2, the CDR3 gives the full variable domain: EPEVTQTPSHQVTQMGQEVILRCVPISNHLYFYWYRQILGQKVEFLVSFYNNEISEKSEIFDDQFSVERPDGSNFTLKIRSTKLEDSAMYFCAARGNYGYTFGSGTRLTVV.

The chain couples TRBV24-1 to TRBJ2-2, with TRBD2 matching over 8 bases. With 3 bases clipped from V and 7 bases from J, the junction kept 9 bases outside the gene matches. Germline CDR1 and CDR2: KGHDR and SFDVKD. The CDR3 extends over 16 amino acids. CDR3 amino acids: CATSDATGRAGGELFF. The DNA for the CDR3 is TGTGCCACCAGTGATGCGACCGGGAGGGCCGGCGGGGAGCTGTTTTTT.

The CDR3 nucleotides read TGTGCCAGCAGCCAAGATAGCAGGGTAACTGAAGCTTTCTTT. It codes for CASSQDSRVTEAFF. The chain links TRBV3-1 (or the pseudogene TRBV3-2) to TRBJ1-1; maybe TRBD1 (5 bases). V lost 0 bases and J lost 5, with 10 bases in between. CDR1 is LGHDT and CDR2 is YNNKEL in the germline V gene (reference sequence). The CDR3 spans 14 residues.

This clone was seen only a few times. The gene calls are TRBV6-5 and TRBJ2-7; 10 bases line up with TRBD1. The CDR3 consists of 15 residues. Germline lookup yields CDR1 MNHEY and CDR2 SVGAGI. The trim removed 0 bases at V and 5 bases at J, leaving 4 bases unmatched. CDR3 in amino acids: CASSYSWTGGHEQYF. The CDR3, as DNA: TGTGCCAGCAGTTACTCTTGGACAGGGGGGCACGAGCAGTACTTC.

The V call is TRBV5-3, the J call TRBJ1-5; D might be TRBD1 (6 bases). TRBV5-3 is classed as an ORF, of uncertain function. V shed 0 bases and J shed 2 bases, with 21 bases lying between them. The CDR3 extends over 19 amino acids. This chain's CDR3 is CARSLEGQRLYYRNQPQHF. In DNA form, the CDR3 reads TGTGCCAGAAGCTTGGAAGGACAGAGATTATATTACCGCAATCAGCCCCAGCATTTT.

This clone was seen more than once but under ten times. The chain employs TRBV3-1 (or the pseudogene TRBV3-2) and TRBJ1-3; D not resolved. The germline V gene encodes CDR1 LGHDT and CDR2 YNNKEL (reference sequence). This CDR3 has 16 residues. The ends were cut back, 3 bases at V and 0 bases at J, with 12 bases in the middle. DNA of the CDR3: TGTGCCAGCAGCCACACTGGGAGTCGCTCTGGAAACACCATATATTTT. It is translated as CASSHTGSRSGNTIYF.

The CDR3 bases are TGCGCCAGCAGTGAAAGCCTGGGACAGGGGAGTGAGACCCAGTACTTC. Translation gives CASSESLGQGSETQYF. The V call is TRBV10-1, the J call TRBJ2-5, with 10 bases that match TRBD1. V trimming: 3 bases; J trimming: 5 bases; junction bases outside the gene matches: 9. The CDR3 spans 16 residues. In germline, CDR1 is WNHNN, CDR2 SYGVQD (reference sequence).

V and J are TRBV2 and TRBJ1-2, with 7 bases aligning to TRBD1. The V segment lost 4 bases and the J segment 4 bases; nucleotides outside the gene matches: 6. CDR3 length equals 14 residues. Germline CDR1 is SNHLY and CDR2 is FYNNEI. Here the CDR3 reads CASSVIQGSYGYTF. The CDR3 DNA is TGTGCCAGCAGTGTCATACAGGGGTCCTATGGCTACACCTTC.

The chain employs TRBV19 and TRBJ2-1; 8 bases are shared with TRBD2. Germline V gene data show CDR1 as LNHDA and CDR2 as SQIVND (reference sequence). V shed 3 bases, J shed 2 bases, and the junction held 3 bases outside the gene matches. This CDR3 has 15 residues. CDR3 nucleotides: TGTGCCAGTAGTATCATTAGCGGGGCCTACAATGAGCAGTTCTTC. Residues: CASSIISGAYNEQFF.

V and J are TRBV18 and TRBJ1-3, with TRBD1 identical over 7 bases. J gave up 0 bases and V 5 bases, and 4 bases lay outside the gene matches. Germline-derived CDR1 and CDR2 are KGHSH and LQKENI. The CDR3 totals 15 residues. CDR3 loop: CASSAQGNSGNTIYF. The CDR3 region has the DNA TGTGCCAGCTCAGCACAGGGGAACTCTGGAAACACCATATATTTT.

The rearrangement links TRBV19 to TRBJ1-5, with D possibly being TRBD1 (5 bases). The CDR3 runs to 16 residues. With 3 bases removed from V and 0 bases from J, the gap between germline ends came to 12 bases. CDR1 and CDR2 from the germline V gene are LNHDA and SQIVND (reference sequence). In DNA, the CDR3 is TGTGCCAGTAGTATGGCAGGGCCATATAGCAATCAGCCCCAGCATTTT. Its translation is CASSMAGPYSNQPQHF.

V gene TRBV10-3 combines with J gene TRBJ1-5, with TRBD1 matching 7 bases. The V gene's germline CDR1 is ENHRY and CDR2 SYGVKD. The CDR3 contains 14 residues. J lost 4 bases, V lost 6 bases, and 6 bases had no gene match. Here the CDR3 DNA reads TGTGCCATCAGCGACAGGGAATCGAATCAGCCCCAGCATTTT. Its translation: CAISDRESNQPQHF.

The V call is TRBV19, the J call TRBJ2-3; possible D gene TRBD2, 6 bases. The germline V gene encodes CDR1 LNHDA and CDR2 SQIVND (reference sequence). Trimming shortened V by 1 base and J by 1 base, and 15 bases separated the two germline ends. The CDR3 length is 17 residues. CDR3 nucleotide sequence: TGTGCCAGTAGTATAGGGACCGGGAGTCGGGGCACAGATACGCAGTATTTT. Protein sequence: CASSIGTGSRGTDTQYF.

The chain combines TRBV24-1 with TRBJ2-1; 13 bases are shared with TRBD2. The J segment lost 2 bases and the V segment lost 9 bases, leaving 0 bases of the junction unmatched. CDR1 KGHDR and CDR2 SFDVKD come from the germline V gene. This CDR3 has 14 amino acids. In DNA form, the CDR3 reads TGTGCCACCGGACTAGCGGGGGCCTACAATGAGCAGTTCTTC. Translated, it gives CATGLAGAYNEQFF.

This chain uses TRBV2 with TRBJ2-7; D unclear. Per germline, CDR1 SNHLY and CDR2 FYNNEI. The CDR3 length is 12 residues. V shed 7 bases and J shed 0 bases, with 7 bases lying between them. The CDR3 is CASTGSSYEQYF. The CDR3 DNA reads TGTGCCAGCACGGGTAGCTCCTACGAGCAGTACTTC.

On this clone itself: At the DNA level, this CDR3 is encoded by other sequences in the same sample as well. The genes are TRBV27 and TRBJ2-1; D gene unclear. V lost 6 bases to trimming and J lost 3 bases, with 9 bases between them. The germline CDR1 and CDR2 sequences are MNHEY and SMNVEV (reference sequence). CDR3 length equals 13 residues. The CDR3 DNA reads TGTGCCAGCAGCCTTAGTAGCTACAATGAGCAGTTCTTC. The encoded protein is CASSLSSYNEQFF.

This rearrangement joins TRBV11-2 to TRBJ2-7, with a possible D match to TRBD2 (6 bases). Germline loops: CDR1 SGHAT, CDR2 FQNNGV. V lost 5 bases, J lost 5 bases, and 13 bases lay in between. The CDR3 totals 13 residues. The CDR3 region is CASSAGTSNEQYF. CDR3 sequence (DNA): TGTGCCAGCAGCGCCGGGACTTCTAACGAGCAGTACTTC. Full variable domain (outside the CDR3, taken from reference TRBV11-2 and TRBJ2-7): EAGVAQSPRYKIIEKRQSVAFWCNPISGHATLYWYQQILGQGPKLLIQFQNNGVVDDSQLPKDRFSAERLKGVDSTLKIQPAKLEDSAVYLCASSAGTSNEQYFGPGTRLTVT.

This clone was seen a few times. V is TRBV7-3 and J is TRBJ1-2; D is perhaps TRBD1 (5 bases). V was clipped by 5 bases and J by 1 base, with 11 bases between them. Germline V gene lookup returns CDR1 SGHTA and CDR2 FQGTGA. There are 14 residues in the CDR3. The CDR3 reads CASSPGTDNYGYTF. CDR3 nucleotide sequence: TGTGCCAGCAGCCCTGGGACTGATAACTATGGCTACACCTTC.

The rearrangement joins TRBV2 to TRBJ2-5; D perhaps matches TRBD2 (6 bases). The CDR3 contains 14 residues. Germline V gene lookup returns CDR1 SNHLY and CDR2 FYNNEI. Trimming shortened V by 9 bases and J by 5 bases, and 19 bases separated the two germline ends. The CDR3 region is CARSAWGGGETQYF. In DNA form, the CDR3 reads TGTGCCAGGTCCGCCTGGGGCGGAGGGGAGACCCAGTACTTC.

Here the CDR3 reads CASSRQGSEYGYTF. In DNA form, the CDR3 reads TGTGCCAGCAGTCGACAGGGCTCGGAGTATGGCTACACCTTC. The gene calls are TRBV6-5 and TRBJ1-2, with 7 nucleotides matching TRBD1. The CDR3 runs 14 residues. Trimming at V came to 5 bases and at J to 5 bases, leaving 8 bases not matched to a gene. The germline V gene has CDR1 MNHEY and CDR2 SVGAGI.

This clone has just one count. The chain uses TRBV5-4 and TRBJ2-7; 10 bases fit TRBD2. V gave up 4 bases and J gave up 1 base; unmatched junction bases: 5. In germline, CDR1 is SGHNT, CDR2 YYREEE (reference sequence). The CDR3 is 15 amino acids. CDR3 in amino acids: CASSGASGSSYEQYF. CDR3 coding DNA: TGTGCCAGCAGCGGAGCTAGCGGGAGTTCCTACGAGCAGTACTTC.

Only one count was recorded for this clone. This rearrangement joins TRBV6-1 to TRBJ2-1, with 7 bases that match TRBD2. With V trimmed by 3 bases and J by 0 bases, 8 bases remained unmatched. The germline V gene has CDR1 MNHNS and CDR2 SASEGT. CDR3 length: 17 amino acids. The CDR3 coding sequence is TGTGCCAGCAGTGACCTCCTCGGGGGGAGCTCCTACAATGAGCAGTTCTTC. Protein sequence: CASSDLLGGSSYNEQFF.

This sequence joins TRBV30 and TRBJ2-1; a weak D match, TRBD2 (6 bases). Trimming stripped 2 bases from V and 11 bases from J, with 19 bases between. Germline lookup yields CDR1 GTSNPN and CDR2 SVGIG (reference sequence). The CDR3 length is 14 residues. The CDR3 is CAWSRWGVGAQQFF. The CDR3 DNA reads TGTGCCTGGAGTCGGTGGGGGGTCGGGGCCCAGCAGTTCTTC.

The chain couples TRBV14 to TRBJ1-6, with TRBD1 as a possible D gene (5 bases). Per germline, CDR1 SGHDN and CDR2 FVKESK. CDR3 length: 15 amino acids. V lost 0 bases, J lost 5 bases, and 8 bases lay in between. CDR3 nucleotide sequence: TGTGCCAGCAGCCAAGATGGCAGGGATAATTCACCCCTCCACTTT. Protein: CASSQDGRDNSPLHF.

The chain joins TRBV5-4 to TRBJ1-1; possible D gene TRBD1, 6 bases. The CDR3 is 14 residues long. Per the germline V gene, CDR1 is SGHNT and CDR2 is YYREEE (reference sequence). V lost 2 bases, J lost 6 bases, and 14 bases lay in between. The CDR3 region has the DNA TGTGCCAGCAGCTTCGTAGGGGGGGCCGCTGAAGCTTTCTTT. This sequence encodes CASSFVGGAAEAFF.

The gene calls are TRBV5-1 and TRBJ1-1; no clear D. This CDR3 is 13 amino acids long. Trimming shortened V by 5 bases and J by 0 bases, and 8 bases separated the two germline ends. Germline lookup yields CDR1 SGHRS and CDR2 YFSETQ. This CDR3 is CASRPTMNTEAFF. The DNA for the CDR3 is TGCGCCAGCAGACCGACTATGAACACTGAAGCTTTCTTT.